Below, 3 T cell receptor beta chains from the same sample are listed, as sequenced in a study of cytomegalovirus exposure and HLA in healthy donors. The study ran its PCR with 60 Vbeta and 13 Jbeta primers. Some clones are missing from TCRdb's copy, which holds only in-frame ones; the method was immunoSEQ multiplex PCR. The sample consists of 100,000 or so clones, around 81% of them appearing once. Sequenced input: PBMCs. Receptor source: a man between 35 and 55 years old in good health and CMV-seropositive.

This clone has just one count. An end of the junction differs from the germline gene, which may be a read error. This CDR3 is also generated by other DNA sequences in the sample. The genes are TRBV2 and TRBJ2-4; no reliable D call. Germline CDR1 is SNHLY and CDR2 is FYNNEI. The CDR3 totals 15 residues. This CDR3 reads CASSVGRLAKNIQYF. DNA for the CDR3: TGTGCCAGCAGTGTGGGCCGTTTGGCCAAAAACATCCAGTACTTC.

This clone occurred a few times. The genes are TRBV6-5 and TRBJ1-3; 7 nucleotides line up with TRBD1. Germline values: CDR1 MNHEY, CDR2 SVGAGI. Trimming cost V 7 bases and J 0 bases; bases outside gene matches: 3. The CDR3 has 14 residues. CDR3 bases: TGTGCCAGCAAATCAGGGGGCTCTGGAAACACCATATATTTT. This encodes CASKSGGSGNTIYF.

CDR3 nucleotide sequence: TGCGCCAGCAGCTCTACAGGGACGGGAGATACGCAGTATTTT. Translation gives CASSSTGTGDTQYF. V gene TRBV5-1 combines with J gene TRBJ2-3, with D possibly matching TRBD1 (6 bases). Per germline, CDR1 SGHRS and CDR2 YFSETQ. Trimming shortened V by 3 bases and J by 5 bases, and 13 bases separated the two germline ends. The CDR3 consists of 14 residues.